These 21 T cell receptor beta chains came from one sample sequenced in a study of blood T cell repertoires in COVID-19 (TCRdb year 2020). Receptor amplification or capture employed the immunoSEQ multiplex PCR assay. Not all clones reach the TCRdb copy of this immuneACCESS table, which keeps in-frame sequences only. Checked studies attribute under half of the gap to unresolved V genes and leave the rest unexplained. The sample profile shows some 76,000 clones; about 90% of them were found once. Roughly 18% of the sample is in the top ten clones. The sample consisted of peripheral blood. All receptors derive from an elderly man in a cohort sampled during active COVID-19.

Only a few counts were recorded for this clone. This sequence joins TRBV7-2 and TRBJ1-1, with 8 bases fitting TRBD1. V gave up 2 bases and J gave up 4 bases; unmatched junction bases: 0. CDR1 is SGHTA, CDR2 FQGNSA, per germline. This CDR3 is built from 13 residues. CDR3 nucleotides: TGTGCCAGCAGCTTACAGGGGGCCACTGAAGCTTTCTTT. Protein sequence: CASSLQGATEAFF. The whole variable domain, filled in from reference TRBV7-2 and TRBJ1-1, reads GAGVSQSPSNKVTEKGKDVELRCDPISGHTALYWYRQSLGQGLEFLIYFQGNSAPDKSGLPSDRFSAERTGGSVSTLTIQRTQQEDSAVYLCASSLQGATEAFFGQGTRLTVV.

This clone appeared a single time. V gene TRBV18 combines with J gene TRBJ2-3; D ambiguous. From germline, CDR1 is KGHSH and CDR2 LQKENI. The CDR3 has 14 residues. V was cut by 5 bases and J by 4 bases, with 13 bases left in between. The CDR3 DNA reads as TGTGCCAGCTCAGTCCTTCGAGAGTCAGATACGCAGTATTTT. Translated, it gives CASSVLRESDTQYF. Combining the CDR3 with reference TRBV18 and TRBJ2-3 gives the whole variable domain NAGVMQNPRHLVRRRGQEARLRCSPMKGHSHVYWYRQLPEEGLKFMVYLQKENIIDESGMPKERFSAEFPKEGPSILRIQQVVRGDSAAYFCASSVLRESDTQYFGPGTRLTVL.

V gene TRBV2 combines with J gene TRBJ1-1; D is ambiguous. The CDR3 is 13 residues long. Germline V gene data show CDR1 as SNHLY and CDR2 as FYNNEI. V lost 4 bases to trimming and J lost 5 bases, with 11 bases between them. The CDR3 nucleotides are TGTGCCAGCAGTGTGCGGGAGGGAACTGAAGCTTTCTTT. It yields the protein CASSVREGTEAFF. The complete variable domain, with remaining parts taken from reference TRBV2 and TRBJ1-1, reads EPEVTQTPSHQVTQMGQEVILRCVPISNHLYFYWYRQILGQKVEFLVSFYNNEISEKSEIFDDQFSVERPDGSNFTLKIRSTKLEDSAMYFCASSVREGTEAFFGQGTRLTVV.

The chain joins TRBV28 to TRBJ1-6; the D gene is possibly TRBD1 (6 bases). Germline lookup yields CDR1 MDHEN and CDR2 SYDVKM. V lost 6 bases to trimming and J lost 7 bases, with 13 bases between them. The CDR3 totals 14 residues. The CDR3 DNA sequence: TGTGCCAGCAGCCCGCAGGGGTTCAATTCACCCCTCCACTTT. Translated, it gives CASSPQGFNSPLHF.

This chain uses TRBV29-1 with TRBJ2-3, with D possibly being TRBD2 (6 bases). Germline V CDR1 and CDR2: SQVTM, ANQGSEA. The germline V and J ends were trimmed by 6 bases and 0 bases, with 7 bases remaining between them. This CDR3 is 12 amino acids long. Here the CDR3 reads CSVGGSTDTQYF. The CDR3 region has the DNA TGCAGCGTCGGAGGGAGCACAGATACGCAGTATTTT.

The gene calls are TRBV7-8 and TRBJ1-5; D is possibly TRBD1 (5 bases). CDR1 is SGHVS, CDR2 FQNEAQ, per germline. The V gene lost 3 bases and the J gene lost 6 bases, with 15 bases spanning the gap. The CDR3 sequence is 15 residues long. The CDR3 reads CASSFGAPEGQPQHF. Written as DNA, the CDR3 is TGTGCCAGCAGCTTTGGGGCCCCGGAAGGTCAGCCCCAGCATTTT.

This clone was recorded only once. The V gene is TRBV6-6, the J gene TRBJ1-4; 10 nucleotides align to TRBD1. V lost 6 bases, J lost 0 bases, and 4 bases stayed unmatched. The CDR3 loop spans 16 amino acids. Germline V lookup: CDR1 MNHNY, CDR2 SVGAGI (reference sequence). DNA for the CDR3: TGTGCCAGCAGCAAGGACAGGGGGACAACTAATGAAAAACTGTTTTTT. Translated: CASSKDRGTTNEKLFF.

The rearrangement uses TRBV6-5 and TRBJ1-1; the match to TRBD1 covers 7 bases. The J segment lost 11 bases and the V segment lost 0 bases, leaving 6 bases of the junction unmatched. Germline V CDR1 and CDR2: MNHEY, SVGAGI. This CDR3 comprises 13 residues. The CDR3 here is CASSYSGGSEAFF. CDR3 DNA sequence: TGTGCCAGCAGTTACTCAGGGGGCTCCGAGGCTTTCTTT.

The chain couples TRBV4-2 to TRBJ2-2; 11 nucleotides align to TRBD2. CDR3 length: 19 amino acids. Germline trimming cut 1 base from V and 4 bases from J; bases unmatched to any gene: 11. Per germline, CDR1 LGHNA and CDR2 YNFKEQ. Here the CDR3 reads CASSQVALSGGAGTGELFF. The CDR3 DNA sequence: TGTGCCAGCAGCCAAGTGGCCCTTAGCGGGGGGGCGGGCACCGGGGAGCTGTTTTTT.

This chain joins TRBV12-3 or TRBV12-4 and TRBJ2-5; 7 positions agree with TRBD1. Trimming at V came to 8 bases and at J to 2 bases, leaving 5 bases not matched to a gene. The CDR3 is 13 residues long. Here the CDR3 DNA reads TGTGCCAGCGGGACAGATATACAAGAGACCCAGTACTTC. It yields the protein CASGTDIQETQYF.

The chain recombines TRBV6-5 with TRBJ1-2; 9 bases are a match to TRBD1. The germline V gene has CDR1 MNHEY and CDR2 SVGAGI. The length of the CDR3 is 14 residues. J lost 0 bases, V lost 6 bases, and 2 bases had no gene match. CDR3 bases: TGTGCCAGCAGGACAGGGGGAACTAACTATGGCTACACCTTC. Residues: CASRTGGTNYGYTF.

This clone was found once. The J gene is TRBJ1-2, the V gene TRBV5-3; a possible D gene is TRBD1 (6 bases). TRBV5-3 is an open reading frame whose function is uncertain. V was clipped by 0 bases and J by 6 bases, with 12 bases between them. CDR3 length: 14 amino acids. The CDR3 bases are TGTGCCAGAAGCTTGGGAGCCAGGGGAGATGGCTACACCTTC. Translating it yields CARSLGARGDGYTF.

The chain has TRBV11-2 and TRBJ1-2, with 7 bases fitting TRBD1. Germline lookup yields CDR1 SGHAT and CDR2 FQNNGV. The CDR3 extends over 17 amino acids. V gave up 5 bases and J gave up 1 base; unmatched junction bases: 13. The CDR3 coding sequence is TGTGCCAGCAGCCCTCGAGGGGGGACAGAGATTAACTATGGCTACACCTTC. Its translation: CASSPRGGTEINYGYTF.

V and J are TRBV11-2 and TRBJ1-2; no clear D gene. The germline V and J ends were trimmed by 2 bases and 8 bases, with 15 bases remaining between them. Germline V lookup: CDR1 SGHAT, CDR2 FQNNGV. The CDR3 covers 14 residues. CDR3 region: CASSLSGRTGGYTF. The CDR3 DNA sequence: TGTGCCAGCAGCTTATCTGGACGTACGGGGGGCTACACCTTC.

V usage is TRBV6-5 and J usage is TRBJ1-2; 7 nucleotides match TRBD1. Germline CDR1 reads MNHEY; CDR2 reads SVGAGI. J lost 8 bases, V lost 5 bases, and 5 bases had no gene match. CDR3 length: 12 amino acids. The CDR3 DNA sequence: TGTGCCAGCAGTCTAGGGGGCTGGGGCTACACCTTC. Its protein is CASSLGGWGYTF.

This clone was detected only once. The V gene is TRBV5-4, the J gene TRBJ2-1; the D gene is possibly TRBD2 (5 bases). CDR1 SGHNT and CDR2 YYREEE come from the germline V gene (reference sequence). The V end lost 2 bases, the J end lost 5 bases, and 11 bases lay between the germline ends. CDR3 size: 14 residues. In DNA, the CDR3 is TGTGCCAGCAGCTTTAGGCTAGCCAACAATGAGCAGTTCTTC. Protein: CASSFRLANNEQFF.

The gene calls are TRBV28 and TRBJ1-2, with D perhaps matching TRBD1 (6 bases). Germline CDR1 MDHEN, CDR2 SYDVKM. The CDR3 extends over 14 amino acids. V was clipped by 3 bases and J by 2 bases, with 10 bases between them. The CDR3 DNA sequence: TGTGCCAGCAGTTTCAACAGGGCGAACTATGGCTACACCTTC. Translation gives CASSFNRANYGYTF.

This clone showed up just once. The CDR3 region is CASSLEYWTGLGGANVLTF. The CDR3 DNA is TGTGCCAGCAGCTTAGAGTATTGGACAGGGCTCGGGGGGGCCAACGTCCTGACTTTC. The chain carries TRBV11-2 and TRBJ2-6; 8 positions agree with TRBD1. CDR1 and CDR2 (germline): SGHAT, FQNNGV. Trimming at V came to 0 bases and at J to 4 bases, leaving 11 bases not matched to a gene. This CDR3 is built from 19 residues.

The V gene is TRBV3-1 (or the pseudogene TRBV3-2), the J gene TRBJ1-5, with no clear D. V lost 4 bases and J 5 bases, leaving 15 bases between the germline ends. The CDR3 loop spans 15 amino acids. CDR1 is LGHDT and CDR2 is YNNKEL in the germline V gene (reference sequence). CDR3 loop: CASSLKVGPDQPQHF. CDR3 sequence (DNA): TGTGCCAGCAGCCTTAAGGTGGGCCCAGATCAGCCCCAGCATTTT.

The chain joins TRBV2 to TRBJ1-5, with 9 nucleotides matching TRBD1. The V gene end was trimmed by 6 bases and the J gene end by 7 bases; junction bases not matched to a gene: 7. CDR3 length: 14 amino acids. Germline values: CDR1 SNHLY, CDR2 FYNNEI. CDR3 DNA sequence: TGTGCCAGCAGGGGGGACAGGGTCAAGCAGCCCCAGCATTTT. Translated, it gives CASRGDRVKQPQHF. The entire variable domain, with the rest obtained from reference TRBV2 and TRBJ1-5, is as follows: EPEVTQTPSHQVTQMGQEVILRCVPISNHLYFYWYRQILGQKVEFLVSFYNNEISEKSEIFDDQFSVERPDGSNFTLKIRSTKLEDSAMYFCASRGDRVKQPQHFGDGTRLSIL.

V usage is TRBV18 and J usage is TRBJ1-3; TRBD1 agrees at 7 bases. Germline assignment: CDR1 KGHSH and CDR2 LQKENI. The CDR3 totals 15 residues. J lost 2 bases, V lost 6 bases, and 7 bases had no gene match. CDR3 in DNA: TGTGCCAGCTCTCCTGGGACAGCCGCTGGAAACACCATATATTTT. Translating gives CASSPGTAAGNTIYF.